The 11 T cell receptor beta chains below all came from one sample that was sequenced in a study of OX40 agonist ivuxolimab in advanced cancers. Method: immunoSEQ multiplex PCR; TCRdb's copy keeps in-frame clones and lacks some. The sample shows more than 60,000 clones, 75% to 90% of them seen only once. The sample was CD4+ or CD8+ T cells sorted from blood, taken in a trial of the OX40 agonist ivuxolimab. Receptor source: an adult with an advanced solid tumor such as melanoma, head and neck, liver or kidney cancer.

The CDR3 loop reads CASSSEGSYGYTF. Written as DNA, the CDR3 is TGCGCCAGCAGCTCAGAGGGCTCCTATGGCTACACCTTC. This chain uses TRBV5-1 with TRBJ1-2; no clear D. From germline, CDR1 is SGHRS and CDR2 YFSETQ. Trimming shortened V by 3 bases and J by 4 bases, and 10 bases separated the two germline ends. This CDR3 region has 13 residues.

This rearrangement joins TRBV7-2 to TRBJ2-2; 9 nucleotides agree with TRBD2. Germline CDR1 reads SGHTA; CDR2 reads FQGNSA. CDR3 length equals 15 residues. Trimming removed 3 bases from V and 7 bases from J; junction bases left unmatched: 6. CDR3 in DNA: TGTGCCAGCAGCTTTGGAGCGGGGGGCGGCGGGGAGCTGTTTTTT. Translation gives CASSFGAGGGGELFF.

The chain carries TRBV4-2 and TRBJ1-2; D remains ambiguous. The CDR3 loop spans 17 amino acids. Germline V CDR1 and CDR2: LGHNA, YNFKEQ. Trimming stripped 3 bases from V and 0 bases from J, with 17 bases between. The CDR3 bases are TGTGCCAGCAGCCAGCTTCCGGGTGTCGAAGCTAACTATGGCTACACCTTC. Protein sequence: CASSQLPGVEANYGYTF.

This sequence joins TRBV30 and TRBJ1-3, with D perhaps matching TRBD1 (5 bases). V lost 8 bases, J lost 4 bases, and 12 bases lay in between. This CDR3 comprises 12 residues. The germline V gene has CDR1 GTSNPN and CDR2 SVGIG (reference sequence). The CDR3 nucleotides are TGTGCCGCTCGACAGTCCGGAAACACCATATATTTT. Translating gives CAARQSGNTIYF.

For the CDR3, the DNA is TGTGCCAGCAGCCAAGAAGGGAGGGACCGGGACGAGCAGTACTTC. Translating it yields CASSQEGRDRDEQYF. The chain recombines TRBV4-2 with TRBJ2-5; 7 bases match TRBD2. The end of the DNA fits TRBJ2-7 better, so the J call may be wrong. The CDR3 loop spans 15 amino acids. Germline V CDR1 and CDR2: LGHNA, YNFKEQ.

The chain uses TRBV18 and TRBJ2-7, with D perhaps TRBD2 (6 bases). Trimming took off 0 bases at V and 5 bases at J, with 20 bases between the two ends. Germline CDR1 KGHSH, CDR2 LQKENI. The CDR3 runs 17 residues. The CDR3 DNA is TGTGCCAGCTCACCACCAGGGGCATTGGGGGGTGTCAACGAGCAGTACTTC. It is translated as CASSPPGALGGVNEQYF.

V and J are TRBV18 and TRBJ2-7; unclear D gene. CDR1 and CDR2 from the germline V gene are KGHSH and LQKENI. Trimming removed 0 bases at V and 3 bases at J, with 12 bases between. This CDR3 has 15 amino acids. The CDR3 reads CASSPPGVKYYEQYF. Written as DNA, the CDR3 is TGTGCCAGCTCACCACCGGGTGTTAAGTACTACGAGCAGTACTTC. Combining the CDR3 with reference TRBV18 and TRBJ2-7 gives the whole variable domain NAGVMQNPRHLVRRRGQEARLRCSPMKGHSHVYWYRQLPEEGLKFMVYLQKENIIDESGMPKERFSAEFPKEGPSILRIQQVVRGDSAAYFCASSPPGVKYYEQYFGPGTRLTVT.

The chain links TRBV5-1 to TRBJ2-5; tentative D call: TRBD2 (5 bases). Deletions cut 1 base from V and 6 bases from J, with 16 bases between. CDR1 SGHRS and CDR2 YFSETQ come from the germline V gene. This CDR3 comprises 15 residues. CDR3 in amino acids: CASSLSGGGEKTQYF. The CDR3 bases are TGCGCCAGCAGCTTGTCCGGTGGAGGTGAGAAGACCCAGTACTTC.

This clone has just one count. The chain employs TRBV7-9 and TRBJ2-1, with 10 bases that match TRBD1. There are 15 residues in the CDR3. The germline CDR1 and CDR2 sequences are SEHNR and FQNEAQ (reference sequence). Trimming took 6 bases from V and 4 from J; bases not matched to a gene: 6. CDR3 DNA sequence: TGTGCCAGCAGGCGACAGGGGGCGGGGTACAATGAGCAGTTCTTC. Amino acids: CASRRQGAGYNEQFF.

The chain recombines TRBV19 with TRBJ2-3; D is perhaps TRBD2 (5 bases). The CDR3 is 13 amino acids. Germline loops: CDR1 LNHDA, CDR2 SQIVND (reference sequence). With 1 base removed from V and 14 bases from J, the gap between germline ends came to 16 bases. The CDR3 coding sequence is TGTGCCAGTAGTATAGGAGCGGCCACTTATCGGTATTTT. Protein sequence: CASSIGAATYRYF.

The chain uses TRBV9 and TRBJ2-3; 11 positions match TRBD2. CDR3 length: 17 amino acids. The V gene end was trimmed by 0 bases and the J gene end by 7 bases; junction bases not matched to a gene: 10. The germline CDR1 and CDR2 sequences are SGDLS and YYNGEE. CDR3 DNA sequence: TGTGCCAGCAGCGTAGTAGGTCTAGCGGGAGGAACTAATACGCAGTATTTT. The encoded protein is CASSVVGLAGGTNTQYF.